This entry lists 20 T cell receptor beta chains sequenced from one sample in a study of monozygotic twins with inflammatory bowel disease. TCRdb reprocessed the 5' RACE reads; each CDR3 protein has one entry and no DNA is given. This sample's table has about 450,000 distinct CDR3 sequences. The sequenced material came from blood. These receptor sequences come from a human donor with ulcerative colitis or Crohn's disease, or a healthy co-twin of an affected twin (not recorded which).

CDR3 region: CASSQAGQGTWEGYTF. The chain carries TRBV4-2 and TRBJ1-2; TCRdb's assignment of TRBD1 cannot be checked, as there is no DNA. The CDR3 loop spans 16 amino acids. From germline, CDR1 is LGHNA and CDR2 YNFKEQ.

This chain links TRBV5-6 with TRBJ2-7; TCRdb selects TRBD1, and the lack of DNA leaves this call unchecked. This CDR3 region has 21 residues. The germline CDR1 and CDR2 sequences are SGHDT and YYEEEE. CDR3 sequence reads: CASSPALRGAILTGSSYEQYF.

The chain carries TRBV12-3 or TRBV12-4 and TRBJ1-3. The CDR3 length is 15 residues. This CDR3 is CASSLLGRAGNTIYF.

CDR3 residues: CASSLDLTGNRLSF. The chain is built from TRBV11-2 and TRBJ1-2. The germline V gene has CDR1 SGHAT and CDR2 FQNNGV. The CDR3 is made up of 14 amino acids.

This CDR3 is CASSGLHRTDTQYF. The J gene is TRBJ2-3, the V gene TRBV2. The germline gives CDR1 SNHLY, CDR2 FYNNEI. The length of the CDR3 is 14 residues.

The chain couples TRBV7-2 to TRBJ2-1. The CDR3 has 14 residues. Germline-derived CDR1 and CDR2 are SGHTA and FQGNSA. The CDR3 region is CASSSGPRYNEQFF. The complete variable domain, with remaining parts taken from reference TRBV7-2 and TRBJ2-1, reads GAGVSQSPSNKVTEKGKDVELRCDPISGHTALYWYRQSLGQGLEFLIYFQGNSAPDKSGLPSDRFSAERTGGSVSTLTIQRTQQEDSAVYLCASSSGPRYNEQFFGPGTRLTVL.

The V and J genes are TRBV12-3 or TRBV12-4 and TRBJ1-1. This CDR3 has 13 amino acids. CDR3 protein: CASSAIWNTEAFF.

The chain links TRBV20-1 to TRBJ2-1; lacking DNA, the TRBD2 call made by TCRdb goes unchecked. The CDR3 is 14 amino acids. In germline, CDR1 is DFQATT, CDR2 SNEGSKA (reference sequence). The CDR3 protein is CSATGTNFWNEQFF.

The J gene is TRBJ1-1, the V gene TRBV29-1. Germline CDR1 reads SQVTM; CDR2 reads ANQGSEA. The CDR3 has 13 amino acids. The CDR3 protein is CSVDGGWGTEAFF.

The V call is TRBV12-3 or TRBV12-4, the J call TRBJ2-1; TCRdb proposes TRBD2, but this gene call is untestable without DNA. This CDR3 is built from 15 residues. The CDR3 reads CASRPLAGVPHEQFF.

The chain has TRBV18 and TRBJ2-3; TCRdb picks TRBD1, but there is no DNA to check that call. CDR1 KGHSH and CDR2 LQKENI come from the germline V gene. The CDR3 loop spans 17 amino acids. This chain's CDR3 is CASSPILAGGLPDTQYF.

The J gene is TRBJ2-1, the V gene TRBV10-3; the D call of TRBD2 rests on TCRdb alone, since no DNA is present to check it. The CDR3 length is 19 residues. Germline V gives CDR1 ENHRY, CDR2 SYGVKD. The CDR3 sequence is CAISARTSGNRSSYNEQFF.

This rearrangement joins TRBV5-1 to TRBJ1-1; checking the TCRdb D call of TRBD1 is not possible without DNA. Germline V CDR1 and CDR2: SGHRS, YFSETQ. This CDR3 contains 14 residues. Here the CDR3 reads CASSSGTLNTEAFF.

The chain links TRBV4-3 to TRBJ1-5; the D call from TCRdb, TRBD1, cannot be confirmed without DNA. Per germline, CDR1 LGHNA and CDR2 YSLEER. The CDR3 runs 19 residues. This chain's CDR3 is CASSQGGPGVEPSNQPQHF.

The chain couples TRBV5-4 to TRBJ2-1; TCRdb's D gene call, TRBD2, goes unchecked for lack of DNA. Germline lookup yields CDR1 SGHNT and CDR2 YYREEE (reference sequence). The length of the CDR3 is 15 residues. The CDR3 is CASSLQASLSNEQFF.

The chain carries TRBV24-1 and TRBJ2-1; TCRdb proposes TRBD2, but this gene call is untestable without DNA. Looked up from germline, CDR1 is KGHDR and CDR2 is SFDVKD. The CDR3 runs to 13 residues. The CDR3 here is CATSSGGYNEQFF.

V is TRBV5-1 and J is TRBJ2-5. Germline CDR1 reads SGHRS; CDR2 reads YFSETQ. The CDR3 has 14 residues. CDR3: CASSLGSGQETQYF.

The gene calls are TRBV7-2 and TRBJ2-7; TCRdb outputs TRBD2, but without DNA this stays unchecked. This CDR3 region has 16 residues. Germline assignment: CDR1 SGHTA and CDR2 FQGNSA. The CDR3 spells CASSKGLAYTGYEQYF.

V gene TRBV11-2 combines with J gene TRBJ2-3. Germline assignment: CDR1 SGHAT and CDR2 FQNNGV. This CDR3 is built from 14 residues. CDR3 region: CASSLFRKTDTQYF.

J is TRBJ1-2 and V is TRBV7-9. Germline V CDR1 and CDR2: SEHNR, FQNEAQ (reference sequence). The CDR3 extends over 11 amino acids. The CDR3 region is CASSLLDGYTF.